This T cell receptor beta chain was observed in a study of T cells after yellow fever vaccination. This clonotype occurred many times. Germline CDR1 is DFQATT and CDR2 is SNEGSKA (reference sequence). The CDR3 runs to 12 residues. V was pared by 3 bases and J by 5 bases, with 10 bases between. A universal primer site and UMIs were added as TCR cDNA was made by 5'RACE template switching. TCRdb re-analysed the 5' RACE reads in MiXCR, keeping a single row per CDR3 protein. Of 200,000 to 250,000 distinct CDR3 sequences detected, 6.5% to 8.5% appear once; the ten largest clones hold approximately 0.87%. The specimen was CD4+ T cells sorted from PBMCs, collected 15 days after the yellow fever booster vaccination. J is TRBJ1-1 and V is TRBV20-1; possible D gene TRBD1, 6 bases. This receptor was identified in a man in his thirties or forties who received the YFV17D yellow fever vaccine. CDR3 amino acids: CSARRQGTEAFF. The DNA of the CDR3 is TGCAGTGCTAGGCGCCAGGGGACTGAAGCTTTCTTT.